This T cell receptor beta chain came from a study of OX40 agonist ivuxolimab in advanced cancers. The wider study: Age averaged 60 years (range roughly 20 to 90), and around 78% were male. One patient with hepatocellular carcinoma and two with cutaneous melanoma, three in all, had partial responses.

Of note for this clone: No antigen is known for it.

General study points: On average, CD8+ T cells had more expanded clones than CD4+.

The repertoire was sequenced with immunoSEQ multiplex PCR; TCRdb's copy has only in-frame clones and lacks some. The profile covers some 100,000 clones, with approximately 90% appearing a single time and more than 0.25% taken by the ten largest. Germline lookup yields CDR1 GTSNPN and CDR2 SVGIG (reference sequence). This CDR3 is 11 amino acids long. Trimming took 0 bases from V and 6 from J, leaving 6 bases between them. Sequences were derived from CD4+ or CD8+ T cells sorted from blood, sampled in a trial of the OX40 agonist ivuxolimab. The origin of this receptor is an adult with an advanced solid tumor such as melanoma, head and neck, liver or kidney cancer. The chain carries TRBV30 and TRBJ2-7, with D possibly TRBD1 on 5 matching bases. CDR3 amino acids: CAWSVGVEQYF. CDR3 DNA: TGTGCCTGGAGTGTAGGGGTCGAGCAGTACTTC.